These T cell receptor beta chains were read from a single sample in a study of breast tumors, draining lymph nodes, adjacent tissues. TCRdb redid the calling of the multiplex PCR reads with MiXCR, one entry per CDR3 protein. The table records 150,000 to 200,000 distinct CDR3 sequences, roughly 35% of them present only once. Source material: axillary lymph node tissue. The receptor source for this set is a female donor with breast cancer. Some clones in this sample may be carry-over from other donors' samples. Each CDR3 is given with its conserved first and last residue. D genes are given only for firm matches. Clone size is stated in some rows and not others, as once, few, many or a class when expanded.

abundance,d_gene,v_gene,j_gene,CDR3nt,CDR3aa
many,TRBD2,TRBV13,TRBJ2-7,TGTGCCAGCAGCCGCTCGGCTAGCGGGGGGGCCTACGAGCAGTACTTC,CASSRSASGGAYEQYF
.,.,TRBV5-5,TRBJ2-7,TGTGCCAGCAGCTTGGGGCACCCCTACGAGCAGTACTTC,CASSLGHPYEQYF
many,.,TRBV6-6,TRBJ1-5,TGTGCCAGCAGGCGCTCCGGCCAAGATGGGGGGTTGGCCCAGCATTTT,CASRRSGQDGGLAQHF
many,.,TRBV20-1,TRBJ1-4,TGCAGTGCTAGACGGGGGGGAGGGGGTGAAAAACTGTTTTTT,CSARRGGGGEKLFF
few,.,TRBV19,TRBJ1-1,TGTGCCAGTACACGGTTCGGAGGTTACACTGAAGCTTTCTTT,CASTRFGGYTEAFF
many,TRBD1,TRBV25-1,TRBJ1-6,TGTGCCAGCAGAGACCGGACAGGGGGCAAGTCACCCCTCCACTTT,CASRDRTGGKSPLHF
many,TRBD1,TRBV15,TRBJ1-4,TGTGCCACCAGCAGAGATGGGACAGGTGGGGAAAAACTGTTTTTT,CATSRDGTGGEKLFF
many,.,TRBV10-3,TRBJ1-2,TGTGCCATCAGTGTCGGGGACTATGGCTACACCTTC,CAISVGDYGYTF
many,.,TRBV20-1,TRBJ1-6,TGCAGTGCTAGAGTGGACGGAGAGGGGTATAATTCACCCCTCCACTTT,CSARVDGEGYNSPLHF
.,.,TRBV13,TRBJ1-6,TGTGCCAGCAGCTTACGCGCATACGGTCCACCCCTCCACTTT,CASSLRAYGPPLHF
.,TRBD2,TRBV24-1,TRBJ2-2,TGTGCCGCCATGAGCGGGACTAGCGATTTCGGGGAGCTGTTTTTT,CAAMSGTSDFGELFF
.,TRBD2,TRBV6-6,TRBJ2-1,TGTGCCAGCAGCCCTCGCCCGGGACTAGCGGGAGGTGGGGTCAATGGGCAGTTCTTC,CASSPRPGLAGGGVNGQFF
many,.,TRBV7-2,TRBJ1-2,TGTGCCAGCAGCCCAGGGTCGGGTAACTATGGCTACACCTTC,CASSPGSGNYGYTF
many,.,TRBV30,TRBJ1-2,TGTGCCTGGAGTGCTGACTATTCGGAAGGCTACACCTTC,CAWSADYSEGYTF
many,TRBD2,TRBV5-6,TRBJ2-1,TGTGCCAGCAGCTTGGGACGGGGGGGGGCCAATGAGCAGTTCTTC,CASSLGRGGANEQFF
many,TRBD1,TRBV30,TRBJ2-2,TGTGCCTGGAGTGTACGTCAGGGGGTTGGCACCGGGGAGCTGTTTTTT,CAWSVRQGVGTGELFF
.,.,TRBV15,TRBJ1-5,TGTGCCACCAGCAGAGTAGGCAACAATCAGCCCCAGCATTTT,CATSRVGNNQPQHF
few,TRBD1,TRBV28,TRBJ2-1,TGTGCCAGCAGCGACAGGGGGCCGCGCGATGAGCAGTTCTTC,CASSDRGPRDEQFF
.,.,TRBV5-5,TRBJ2-5,TGTGCCAGCAGCTCAGCTAGAGTCCAAGAGACCCAGAACTTC,CASSSARVQETQNF
.,.,TRBV7-9,TRBJ1-5,TGTGCCAGCAGTCTTGCAGGGGTTTTTCAGTCCCAGCATTTT,CASSLAGVFQSQHF
.,.,TRBV7-8,TRBJ1-6,TGTGCCAGCAGCCTCGGTTTGGGGAATTCATCCCCCCACTTT,CASSLGLGNSSPHF
many,.,TRBV6-2/TRBV6-3,TRBJ2-5,TGTGCCAGCATATCGTCCCAGTGGTTGGAGACCCAGTACTTC,CASISSQWLETQYF
.,.,TRBV2,TRBJ1-5,TGTGCCAGCAGTGCAAGACAGTTAAGGAACACCGGGGACACTCAGCATTTT,CASSARQLRNTGDTQHF
.,TRBD2,TRBV20-1,TRBJ2-4,TGCAGTGCTAGAGCGGGGACTACCGGCAGGCAAAACATTCAGTACTTC,CSARAGTTGRQNIQYF
.,.,TRBV29-1,TRBJ2-1,TGCAGTGAACGGCGCAATGAGCAGTTCTTC,CSERRNEQFF
.,.,TRBV27,TRBJ2-7,TGTGCCAGCAGTTTATTGGCGGGGAGGTTCCCCTACGAGCAGTACTTC,CASSLLAGRFPYEQYF
few,.,TRBV28,TRBJ2-1,TGTGCCAGCAGGATACAGGGTCGTGATGAGCAGTTCTTC,CASRIQGRDEQFF
many,.,TRBV2,TRBJ2-3,TGTGCCAGCAGTTCGAGTGCCGATACGCAGTATTTT,CASSSSADTQYF
many,.,TRBV6-5,TRBJ2-7,TGTGCCAGCAGTTATGGTGCGGGCTACGAGCAGTACTTC,CASSYGAGYEQYF
few,.,TRBV27,TRBJ2-7,TGTGCCAGCAGTCCGGGGGCCATTTCCTACGAGCAGTACTTC,CASSPGAISYEQYF
.,.,TRBV5-1,TRBJ1-4,TGCGCCAACAGCGGCGGGGGACCCGAAAACCTGTTTTTT,CANSGGGPENLFF
many,.,TRBV7-9,TRBJ2-3,TGTGCCAGCAGCTTATCGCGAGGCCCAGATACGCAGTATTTT,CASSLSRGPDTQYF
.,.,TRBV7-9,TRBJ2-5,TGTGCCAGCAGCTTACGCTACATGAAAAAACAAGAGACCCAGTACTTC,CASSLRYMKKQETQYF
few,.,TRBV6-4,TRBJ2-3,TGTGCCAGCAGTCACGGCCCCACAGGGACCATGGGCACAGATACGCAGTATTTT,CASSHGPTGTMGTDTQYF
.,TRBD2,TRBV12-3/TRBV12-4,TRBJ2-2,TGTGCCAGCAGTCTGACTAGCGCAGAGGGCGGGGAGCTGTTTTTT,CASSLTSAEGGELFF
many,.,TRBV2,TRBJ2-3,TGTGCCAGCAGGAGGGATAGTACCACAGATACGCAGTATTTT,CASRRDSTTDTQYF
many,.,TRBV29-1,TRBJ1-2,TGCAGCGTTTGGGTGTTAGGGTATGGCTACACCTTC,CSVWVLGYGYTF
many,TRBD1,TRBV20-1,TRBJ1-2,TGCAGTGCAGGGACAGGGGCCTATGGCTACACCTTC,CSAGTGAYGYTF
many,.,TRBV27,TRBJ1-2,TGTGCCAGCAGTTCCACAGGGAATTACTATGGCTACACCTTC,CASSSTGNYYGYTF
.,TRBD2,TRBV7-6,TRBJ2-5,TGTGCCAGCAGCTTAGCGCCCGGGACTAGCGGGCAAGAGACCCAGTACTTC,CASSLAPGTSGQETQYF
many,TRBD1,TRBV7-8,TRBJ1-2,TGTGCCAGCAGCCAACCGGGGGACAGCCAGACTCCTAACTATGGCTACGCCTTC,CASSQPGDSQTPNYGYAF
many,TRBD1,TRBV5-1,TRBJ2-7,TGCGCCAGCAGCCCCCGGGACAGGGGGAAAAACGAGCAGTACTTC,CASSPRDRGKNEQYF
few,.,TRBV28,TRBJ2-7,TGTGCCAGCAGTGCCGACAAAGCACCTTACGAGCAGTACTTC,CASSADKAPYEQYF
many,TRBD1,TRBV10-3,TRBJ2-1,TGTGCCACAGGACAGGGGGCTAATGATGATGAGCAGTTCTTC,CATGQGANDDEQFF
.,.,TRBV12-3/TRBV12-4,TRBJ2-5,TGTGCCAGCAGTTTACAAGAGACCCTGTACTTT,CASSLQETLYF
many,.,TRBV7-2,TRBJ1-2,TGTGCCAGCAGCTTAAACCGGGCCTATGGCTACACCTTC,CASSLNRAYGYTF
many,.,TRBV6-4,TRBJ2-2,TGTGCCAGTAGTGACAGGCCGGTAACCGGGGAGCTGTTTTTT,CASSDRPVTGELFF
many,TRBD1,TRBV28,TRBJ2-3,TGTGCCAGCAGTCGCCTCACAGGGGCTAGCACAGATACGCAGTATTTT,CASSRLTGASTDTQYF
many,.,TRBV20-1,TRBJ2-1,TGCAGTGCTAGTCCTCGTAAGGGAACCTCCTACAATGAGCAGTTCTTC,CSASPRKGTSYNEQFF